The 27 T cell receptor beta chains given below trace back to one sample, sequenced in a study of long-term antiretroviral therapy in people with HIV. Assay version v3.0 of immunoSEQ was used, and it was run at survey level. Sequencing used immunoSEQ multiplex PCR; TCRdb keeps in-frame clones, though not all of them. The sample lists approximately 16,000 clones, approximately 72% seen once, with roughly 12% in the top ten. Sequenced here: unsorted PBMCs, sampled about 3.1 years after starting antiretroviral therapy. The receptor source for this set is a woman aged 40 to 50 with HIV.

The chain has TRBV5-1 and TRBJ2-1; 8 bases are a match to TRBD2. Unmatched junction bases numbered 11, after V lost 5 bases and J lost 7 bases. Looked up from germline, CDR1 is SGHRS and CDR2 is YFSETQ. The CDR3 totals 15 residues. CDR3 in DNA: TGCGCCAGCAGATCGCACGGGACTAGTATGAATGAGCAGTTCTTC. Translated, it gives CASRSHGTSMNEQFF. Supplemented by reference TRBV5-1 and TRBJ2-1, the full variable domain reads KAGVTQTPRYLIKTRGQQVTLSCSPISGHRSVSWYQQTPGQGLQFLFEYFSETQRNKGNFPGRFSGRQFSNSRSEMNVSTLELGDSALYLCASRSHGTSMNEQFFGPGTRLTVL.

V is TRBV5-8 and J is TRBJ2-7; no definite D call. This CDR3 region has 13 residues. The V end lost 0 bases, the J end lost 5 bases, and 9 bases lay between the germline ends. Looked up from germline, CDR1 is SGHTS and CDR2 is YDEGEE. In DNA form, the CDR3 reads TGTGCCAGCAGCTTGGGTGGTAGGGACGAGCAGTACTTC. Its translation: CASSLGGRDEQYF.

This sequence joins TRBV7-9 and TRBJ1-2; 7 bases are a match to TRBD1. CDR1 is SEHNR, CDR2 FQNEAQ, per germline (reference sequence). J gave up 5 bases and V 5 bases, and 8 bases lay outside the gene matches. The CDR3 loop spans 14 amino acids. The CDR3 DNA sequence: TGTGCCAGCAGCCCTGGAGGACAGGTTTATGGCTACACCTTC. Amino acids: CASSPGGQVYGYTF.

The chain carries TRBV2 and TRBJ1-1, with D uncertain. From germline, CDR1 is SNHLY and CDR2 FYNNEI. V was cut by 2 bases and J by 0 bases, with 1 base left in between. CDR3 size: 12 residues. The CDR3 loop reads CASSELNTEAFF. CDR3 coding DNA: TGTGCCAGCAGTGAACTGAACACTGAAGCTTTCTTT. Filled out from reference TRBV2 and TRBJ1-1, the complete variable domain reads EPEVTQTPSHQVTQMGQEVILRCVPISNHLYFYWYRQILGQKVEFLVSFYNNEISEKSEIFDDQFSVERPDGSNFTLKIRSTKLEDSAMYFCASSELNTEAFFGQGTRLTVV.

The chain employs TRBV10-2 and TRBJ2-1, with 10 bases that match TRBD2. The CDR3 consists of 15 residues. Per germline, CDR1 WSHSY and CDR2 SAAADI. The junction had 7 bases not matched to a gene; V was cut back by 6 bases and J by 5 bases. CDR3 bases: TGCGCCAGCAGACTAGCGGGGACCATAAACAATGAGCAGTTCTTC. Its protein is CASRLAGTINNEQFF.

The chain employs TRBV5-1 and TRBJ2-1; 8 positions agree with TRBD1. Germline values: CDR1 SGHRS, CDR2 YFSETQ. The ends lost 3 bases at V and 2 bases at J; junction bases unmatched: 10. The CDR3 length is 17 residues. CDR3 DNA sequence: TGCGCCAGCAGCTGGGGGGCAGGGGGCAGGGCCTACAATGAGCAGTTCTTC. This sequence encodes CASSWGAGGRAYNEQFF.

This rearrangement joins TRBV19 to TRBJ1-2, with D maybe TRBD1 (6 bases). CDR1 is LNHDA and CDR2 is SQIVND in the germline V gene (reference sequence). With 7 bases removed from V and 3 bases from J, the gap between germline ends came to 18 bases. The length of the CDR3 is 15 residues. This CDR3 is CASKRGNRADYGYTF. CDR3 nucleotides: TGTGCCAGTAAAAGGGGAAACAGGGCTGACTATGGCTACACCTTC. Full variable domain (outside the CDR3, taken from reference TRBV19 and TRBJ1-2): DGGITQSPKYLFRKEGQNVTLSCEQNLNHDAMYWYRQDPGQGLRLIYYSQIVNDFQKGDIAEGYSVSREKKESFPLTVTSAQKNPTAFYLCASKRGNRADYGYTFGSGTRLTVV.

The J gene is TRBJ1-1, the V gene TRBV2; TRBD1 is a possible D gene (6 bases). With 4 bases removed from V and 4 bases from J, the gap between germline ends came to 13 bases. The CDR3 has 14 residues. Germline-derived CDR1 and CDR2 are SNHLY and FYNNEI. The CDR3 sequence: CASSGRQGSTEAFF. The CDR3 region has the DNA TGTGCCAGCAGTGGCCGGCAGGGGAGCACTGAAGCTTTCTTT.

This clone was detected a few times. The chain couples TRBV2 to TRBJ1-1; 8 positions match TRBD1. The CDR3 consists of 17 residues. Germline CDR1 is SNHLY and CDR2 is FYNNEI. The V and J ends lost 3 bases and 3 bases, in that order; junction bases with no gene match: 12. Written as DNA, the CDR3 is TGTGCCAGCAGTGATGTGAAGGCAGGGGGCTCTGACACTGAAGCTTTCTTT. Translated: CASSDVKAGGSDTEAFF.

CDR3 sequence (DNA): TGTGCCAGCAGGACAGGGGATTCACCCCTCCACTTT. This gives the protein CASRTGDSPLHF. This chain connects TRBV6-5 to TRBJ1-6; 8 bases are shared with TRBD1. Trimming cost V 6 bases and J 8 bases; bases outside gene matches: 0. CDR1 and CDR2 (germline): MNHEY, SVGAGI. The CDR3 runs to 12 residues.

The genes are TRBV6-5 and TRBJ2-7, with TRBD2 as a possible D gene (5 bases). V was shortened by 4 bases and J by 5 bases, with 18 bases between the two germline ends. Germline V lookup: CDR1 MNHEY, CDR2 SVGAGI. The CDR3 extends over 15 amino acids. The CDR3 bases are TGTGCCAGCAGTTCGCCGGGATGGCAGGAGAACGAGCAGTACTTC. This gives the protein CASSSPGWQENEQYF.

The chain has TRBV6-5 and TRBJ2-7; TRBD1 matches at 9 bases. Germline V gives CDR1 MNHEY, CDR2 SVGAGI. Unmatched junction bases numbered 0, after V lost 0 bases and J lost 0 bases. The CDR3 sequence is 15 residues long. CDR3 in amino acids: CASSYSTGGSYEQYF. CDR3 DNA: TGTGCCAGCAGTTACTCGACAGGGGGCTCCTACGAGCAGTACTTC.

This clone has just one count. V is TRBV5-1 and J is TRBJ2-7; D remains ambiguous. CDR1 SGHRS and CDR2 YFSETQ come from the germline V gene. The CDR3 is 13 amino acids. Deletions cut 2 bases from V and 3 bases from J, with 9 bases between. CDR3 in DNA: TGCGCCAGCAGCTTCGATCAGATCTACGAGCAGTACTTC. It specifies CASSFDQIYEQYF.

The chain joins TRBV4-1 to TRBJ1-2, with D possibly being TRBD1 (6 bases). The CDR3 runs 14 residues. Trimming removed 4 bases at V and 4 bases at J, with 13 bases between. Per the germline V gene, CDR1 is MGHRA and CDR2 is YSYEKL. CDR3: CASSPGGRGYGYTF. The CDR3, as DNA: TGCGCCAGCAGCCCCGGGGGCCGGGGCTATGGCTACACCTTC.

This clone has just a few counts. This chain uses TRBV5-1 with TRBJ1-1; no definite D call. V was shortened by 1 base and J by 6 bases, with 10 bases between the two germline ends. The CDR3 has 13 amino acids. Germline values: CDR1 SGHRS, CDR2 YFSETQ. CDR3 DNA sequence: TGCGCCAGCAGCTTGAGGGCAGGAGCTGAAGCTTTCTTT. It yields the protein CASSLRAGAEAFF.

This clone was observed a handful of times. The V gene is TRBV7-8, the J gene TRBJ1-6, with D unclear. Germline-derived CDR1 and CDR2 are SGHVS and FQNEAQ. CDR3 length: 15 residues. V shed 1 base and J shed 7 bases, with 11 bases lying between them. CDR3 DNA: TGTGCCAGCAGCTTAGATCGGACGGAGAATTCACCCCTCCACTTT. As protein: CASSLDRTENSPLHF.

The V gene is TRBV28, the J gene TRBJ2-7; TRBD1 matches at 8 bases. The CDR3 is 14 amino acids. Losses at the gene ends were 5 bases for V and 4 bases for J; bases not matched to a gene: 7. Per the germline V gene, CDR1 is MDHEN and CDR2 is SYDVKM. The CDR3 spells CASSTIQGVYEQYF. DNA of the CDR3: TGTGCCAGCAGTACGATACAGGGGGTATACGAGCAGTACTTC.

V is TRBV13 and J is TRBJ2-7; TRBD1 matches at 7 bases. This CDR3 is 13 amino acids long. V was pared by 9 bases and J by 2 bases, with 7 bases of the junction left unmatched. The V gene's germline CDR1 is PRHDT and CDR2 FYEKMQ (reference sequence). The CDR3: CARGQEDTYEQYF. The CDR3 region has the DNA TGTGCCAGAGGACAGGAAGACACCTACGAGCAGTACTTC.

The chain uses TRBV5-4 and TRBJ2-1; D not certain. V was trimmed by 4 bases and J by 9 bases, leaving 14 bases between them. CDR1 and CDR2 (germline): SGHNT, YYREEE (reference sequence). This CDR3 spans 13 amino acids. Here the CDR3 reads CASSLKGGREQFF. CDR3 nucleotides: TGTGCCAGCAGCCTTAAAGGTGGGCGTGAGCAGTTCTTC.

This clone showed up just once. This chain links TRBV7-2 with TRBJ1-5, with 8 bases aligning to TRBD1. The CDR3 is 17 residues long. Germline trimming cut 5 bases from V and 1 base from J; bases unmatched to any gene: 10. Germline V gene data show CDR1 as SGHTA and CDR2 as FQGNSA. CDR3 protein: CASSPGGGAESNQPQHF. The CDR3 DNA sequence: TGTGCCAGCAGCCCAGGGGGCGGGGCTGAAAGCAATCAGCCCCAGCATTTT.

The chain has TRBV6-5 and TRBJ1-5; D remains ambiguous. In germline, CDR1 is MNHEY, CDR2 SVGAGI. The CDR3 loop spans 15 amino acids. Trimming took 6 bases from V and 4 from J, leaving 16 bases between them. DNA for the CDR3: TGTGCCAGCAGCTCCTCGGCCGGAACGAATCAGCCCCAGCATTTT. It encodes CASSSSAGTNQPQHF.

The V call is TRBV6-5, the J call TRBJ1-5, with D tentatively TRBD1 (5 bases). Germline CDR1 and CDR2: MNHEY and SVGAGI. V lost 5 bases and J lost 1, with 12 bases in between. The CDR3 has 15 amino acids. CDR3 in amino acids: CASSTGHTSNQPQHF. The CDR3 DNA follows: TGTGCCAGCAGTACAGGACACACGAGCAATCAGCCCCAGCATTTT.

The chain is built from TRBV5-8 and TRBJ2-5, with a possible D match to TRBD2 (6 bases). The V and J ends lost 2 bases and 5 bases respectively, with 19 bases between them. This CDR3 region has 16 residues. Germline CDR1 and CDR2: SGHTS and YDEGEE. For the CDR3, the DNA is TGTGCCAGCAGCTTCGGGGCTAGCGCCGGTAGGGAGACCCAGTACTTC. This gives the protein CASSFGASAGRETQYF.

This clone was observed a handful of times. The genes are TRBV30 and TRBJ1-2; 7 bases match TRBD1. With V trimmed by 2 bases and J by 8 bases, 11 bases remained unmatched. Germline V gives CDR1 GTSNPN, CDR2 SVGIG (reference sequence). The CDR3 runs 14 residues. Here the CDR3 DNA reads TGTGCCTGGAGTAAGACAGGGCTCTTCTACGGCTACACCTTC. This codes for CAWSKTGLFYGYTF.

The V gene is TRBV27, the J gene TRBJ2-7; 7 positions agree with TRBD2. With 3 bases clipped from V and 7 bases from J, the junction kept 9 bases outside the gene matches. The CDR3 consists of 14 residues. Germline CDR1 and CDR2: MNHEY and SMNVEV (reference sequence). CDR3 sequence: CASSLWQGGKEQYF. CDR3 coding DNA: TGTGCCAGCAGTTTGTGGCAGGGAGGGAAAGAGCAGTACTTC.

This clone was picked up a small number of times. The chain joins TRBV2 to TRBJ1-2; D unresolved. This CDR3 has 13 residues. Germline CDR1 SNHLY, CDR2 FYNNEI. Trimming pared 4 bases from V and 6 bases from J, leaving 12 bases between. CDR3 in DNA: TGTGCCAGCAGTGTTGAGGTGGTCGATGGCTACACCTTC. This encodes CASSVEVVDGYTF.

This clone was detected only once. CDR3 in amino acids: CASSDRQGAAGANVLTF. As DNA, the CDR3 is TGTGCCAGCAGTGACAGACAGGGGGCGGCCGGGGCCAACGTCCTGACTTTC. The J gene is TRBJ2-6, the V gene TRBV2; 10 nucleotides match TRBD1. V lost 3 bases and J lost 4; bases outside the gene matches: 6. The CDR3 runs to 17 residues. CDR1 is SNHLY, CDR2 FYNNEI, per germline. The entire variable domain, with the rest obtained from reference TRBV2 and TRBJ2-6, is as follows: EPEVTQTPSHQVTQMGQEVILRCVPISNHLYFYWYRQILGQKVEFLVSFYNNEISEKSEIFDDQFSVERPDGSNFTLKIRSTKLEDSAMYFCASSDRQGAAGANVLTFGAGSRLTVL.